These 28 T cell receptor beta chains were sequenced from one sample in a study of T cell clonotyping in hematopoietic cell transplantation. The sample's time point: recipient sample about 28 days before transplant, after cytoreduction. Profiling relied on immunoSEQ multiplex PCR, and the TCRdb table lists in-frame clones only, not all of them. The sample consists of about 80,000 clones, approximately 95% of them appearing once. The starting material was peripheral blood mononuclear cells, obtained before stem cell transplant. The receptors were sampled from a woman aged 50 to 60 with acute myeloid leukemia. Some clones in this sample may be carry-over from other donors' samples.

The genes are TRBV2 and TRBJ1-4; 8 nucleotides match TRBD1. The CDR3 is 16 residues long. V was clipped by 4 bases and J by 0 bases; unmatched bases: 4. Germline V gives CDR1 SNHLY, CDR2 FYNNEI. Here the CDR3 DNA reads TGTGCCAGCAGTGGGGACAGGCTAGCAACTAATGAAAAACTGTTTTTT. This sequence encodes CASSGDRLATNEKLFF.

The V and J genes are TRBV6-1 and TRBJ2-3; 9 bases line up with TRBD1. The CDR3 is 14 residues long. With V trimmed by 6 bases and J by 2 bases, 3 bases remained unmatched. Germline-derived CDR1 and CDR2 are MNHNS and SASEGT. The CDR3 region is CASSWDRDTDTQYF. DNA for the CDR3: TGTGCCAGCAGCTGGGACAGGGACACAGATACGCAGTATTTT.

The CDR3 DNA is TGTGCCTGGGGATCAGGACTAGCGGGCGCCAATGAGCAGTTCTTC. Translating gives CAWGSGLAGANEQFF. The chain uses TRBV30 and TRBJ2-1; TRBD2 aligns across 11 bases. Per germline, CDR1 GTSNPN and CDR2 SVGIG (reference sequence). CDR3 length: 15 amino acids. V dropped 5 bases and J dropped 6; count of bases not matched to a gene: 9.

The CDR3 protein is CASSLGPSGNTIYF. In DNA form, the CDR3 reads TGTGCCAGCAGCTTAGGGCCCTCTGGAAACACCATATATTTT. This chain joins TRBV7-2 and TRBJ1-3, with D unclear. V was clipped by 1 base and J by 0 bases, with 4 bases between them. Looked up from germline, CDR1 is SGHTA and CDR2 is FQGNSA. This CDR3 comprises 14 residues.

The chain combines TRBV4-1 with TRBJ1-2, with D possibly TRBD1 on 6 matching bases. Germline V gene sequence: CDR1 MGHRA, CDR2 YSYEKL. Trimming removed 5 bases from V and 0 bases from J, with 13 bases in between. This CDR3 spans 15 amino acids. CDR3 DNA sequence: TGCGCCAGCAGCTACACAACAGGGTCTAACTATGGCTACACCTTC. This encodes CASSYTTGSNYGYTF.

This clone has a single count. The chain has TRBV7-9 and TRBJ2-3, with D possibly TRBD2 on 6 matching bases. CDR3 length: 18 residues. The germline gives CDR1 SEHNR, CDR2 FQNEAQ (reference sequence). V lost 2 bases, J lost 2 bases, and 20 bases lay in between. Here the CDR3 DNA reads TGTGCCAGCAGCTTATTTCCCCGGACCGCGGGGACCACAGATACGCAGTATTTT. It encodes CASSLFPRTAGTTDTQYF.

This chain uses TRBV15 with TRBJ2-7, with D perhaps matching TRBD1 or TRBD2 (5 bases each). Trimming left V 8 bases short and J 2 bases short, with 10 bases between. This CDR3 contains 12 residues. Germline CDR1 LNHNV, CDR2 YYDKDF (reference sequence). The CDR3 sequence: CATRDGPYEQYF. The CDR3 DNA is TGTGCCACCCGGGACGGCCCCTACGAGCAGTACTTC.

This sequence joins TRBV9 and TRBJ1-6, with TRBD1 matching 9 bases. Looked up from germline, CDR1 is SGDLS and CDR2 is YYNGEE. The CDR3 has 15 residues. The ends lost 3 bases at V and 10 bases at J; junction bases unmatched: 8. The chain's CDR3 is CASSDAGDRVSPLHF. CDR3 nucleotide sequence: TGTGCCAGCAGCGACGCCGGGGACAGGGTATCACCCCTCCACTTT.

This clone was counted a single time. This chain connects TRBV2 to TRBJ1-5; D perhaps matches TRBD1 (6 bases). V dropped 6 bases and J dropped 1 base, with 10 bases sitting between them. The germline V gene has CDR1 SNHLY and CDR2 FYNNEI. The CDR3 extends over 14 amino acids. This chain's CDR3 is CASSGTWSNQPQHF. The CDR3 DNA reads TGTGCCAGCAGCGGGACATGGAGCAATCAGCCCCAGCATTTT.

The CDR3 nucleotides read TGTGCCACCCGACAGAACCCAAACACTGAAGCTTTCTTT. Translated: CATRQNPNTEAFF. The chain carries TRBV2 and TRBJ1-1, with D perhaps matching TRBD1 (5 bases). Per the germline V gene, CDR1 is SNHLY and CDR2 is FYNNEI. CDR3 length equals 13 residues. V was clipped by 10 bases and J by 2 bases, with 14 bases between them.

The chain couples TRBV7-9 to TRBJ1-2; D unclear. CDR1 is SEHNR and CDR2 is FQNEAQ in the germline V gene (reference sequence). Trimming removed 5 bases at V and 3 bases at J, with 7 bases between. The CDR3 runs to 12 residues. For the CDR3, the DNA is TGTGCCAGCAGCCCACCTCACTATGGCTACACCTTC. It codes for CASSPPHYGYTF.

The V gene is TRBV6-1, the J gene TRBJ1-1; no firm D call. V was cut by 4 bases and J by 3 bases, with 12 bases left in between. CDR1 is MNHNS and CDR2 is SASEGT in the germline V gene. The CDR3 length is 14 residues. The DNA for the CDR3 is TGTGCCAGCAGTGGTATTGGGTCAGACACTGAAGCTTTCTTT. The encoded protein is CASSGIGSDTEAFF.

The rearrangement links TRBV9 to TRBJ2-5, with D uncertain. The CDR3 is 15 amino acids. Germline CDR1 is SGDLS and CDR2 is YYNGEE. V lost 0 bases to trimming and J lost 3 bases, with 12 bases between them. The CDR3 DNA sequence: TGTGCCAGCAGCGTAGCCGTTTTTGCGGAAGAGACCCAGTACTTC. Its translation is CASSVAVFAEETQYF. The full variable domain, in which reference TRBV9 and TRBJ2-5 provide the parts outside the CDR3, is DSGVTQTPKHLITATGQRVTLRCSPRSGDLSVYWYQQSLDQGLQFLIQYYNGEERAKGNILERFSAQQFPDLHSELNLSSLELGDSALYFCASSVAVFAEETQYFGPGTRLLVL.

This chain joins TRBV9 and TRBJ2-3; TRBD2 matches at 9 bases. Germline-derived CDR1 and CDR2 are SGDLS and YYNGEE. This CDR3 has 17 amino acids. The trim removed 0 bases at V and 1 base at J, leaving 6 bases unmatched. CDR3 amino acids: CASSVGAIAGGTDTQYF. Here the CDR3 DNA reads TGTGCCAGCAGCGTAGGAGCGATAGCGGGGGGCACAGATACGCAGTATTTT.

This chain connects TRBV19 to TRBJ2-5, with D possibly being TRBD2 (5 bases). Trimming removed 3 bases from V and 1 base from J, with 9 bases in between. CDR3 length: 14 amino acids. Germline CDR1 and CDR2: LNHDA and SQIVND (reference sequence). The CDR3, as DNA: TGTGCCAGTAGTATGCGGGCCTTCCAAGAGACCCAGTACTTC. Residues: CASSMRAFQETQYF.

The V call is TRBV5-4, the J call TRBJ2-6; no clear D. Between the trimmed V and J ends, which lost 2 bases and 4 bases, there was a span of 10 bases. There are 15 residues in the CDR3. The germline V gene has CDR1 SGHNT and CDR2 YYREEE (reference sequence). The CDR3 nucleotides are TGTGCCAGCAGCTTTGACCCCCCAGGGGCCAACGTCCTGACTTTC. The encoded protein is CASSFDPPGANVLTF.

This sequence joins TRBV6-6 and TRBJ1-1, with 8 positions matching TRBD1. V shed 0 bases, J shed 5 bases, and the junction held 5 bases outside the gene matches. Germline loops: CDR1 MNHNY, CDR2 SVGAGI (reference sequence). This CDR3 region has 15 residues. CDR3: CASSYSRGLGTEAFF. DNA of the CDR3: TGTGCCAGCAGTTACTCCAGGGGGCTAGGGACTGAAGCTTTCTTT.

Comment on this clone: Its ends do not fully match the called genes, so a read error is possible. V gene TRBV27 combines with J gene TRBJ2-7; possibly TRBD2 for D (6 bases). CDR3 size: 13 residues. Germline-derived CDR1 and CDR2 are MNHEY and SMNVEV (reference sequence). CDR3 nucleotides: TGTGCCAGCAGTCCGGGACTGTCCTACGCGCAGTACTTC. The encoded protein is CASSPGLSYAQYF.

CDR3 DNA sequence: TGTGCCTGGAGTACCCTCGGGCAGGGATCTCAGCCCCAGCATTTT. Translation gives CAWSTLGQGSQPQHF. The chain recombines TRBV30 with TRBJ1-5; D perhaps matches TRBD1 (5 bases). With 2 bases removed from V and 6 bases from J, the gap between germline ends came to 17 bases. The germline V gene encodes CDR1 GTSNPN and CDR2 SVGIG (reference sequence). The CDR3 totals 15 residues.

This chain uses TRBV7-2 with TRBJ1-1, with D possibly matching TRBD1 (5 bases). The V gene's germline CDR1 is SGHTA and CDR2 FQGNSA. This CDR3 comprises 14 residues. Trimming pared 5 bases from V and 5 bases from J, leaving 15 bases between. CDR3 region: CASSQGAGSTEAFF. The CDR3 coding sequence is TGTGCCAGCAGCCAAGGGGCGGGTTCGACTGAAGCTTTCTTT. The complete variable domain, with remaining parts taken from reference TRBV7-2 and TRBJ1-1, reads GAGVSQSPSNKVTEKGKDVELRCDPISGHTALYWYRQSLGQGLEFLIYFQGNSAPDKSGLPSDRFSAERTGGSVSTLTIQRTQQEDSAVYLCASSQGAGSTEAFFGQGTRLTVV.

J is TRBJ1-1 and V is TRBV5-4; D call uncertain. Trimming took 0 bases from V and 0 from J, leaving 15 bases between them. There are 17 residues in the CDR3. Germline V gene data show CDR1 as SGHNT and CDR2 as YYREEE (reference sequence). The CDR3 is CASSLAVDVYMNTEAFF. The DNA of the CDR3 is TGTGCCAGCAGCTTGGCTGTTGACGTTTACATGAACACTGAAGCTTTCTTT. Based on the CDR3 plus reference TRBV5-4 and TRBJ1-1, the full variable domain is ETGVTQSPTHLIKTRGQQVTLRCSSQSGHNTVSWYQQALGQGPQFIFQYYREEENGRGNFPPRFSGLQFPNYSSELNVNALELDDSALYLCASSLAVDVYMNTEAFFGQGTRLTVV.

This chain uses TRBV6-1 with TRBJ1-2; 9 nucleotides align to TRBD1. The J segment lost 2 bases and the V segment lost 9 bases, leaving 4 bases of the junction unmatched. There are 13 residues in the CDR3. Germline CDR1 is MNHNS and CDR2 is SASEGT. The chain's CDR3 is CASDRGENYGYTF. In DNA form, the CDR3 reads TGTGCCAGTGACAGGGGGGAGAACTATGGCTACACCTTC.

The V and J genes are TRBV7-2 and TRBJ1-2, with D hard to call. V gave up 7 bases and J gave up 1 base, with 16 bases separating them. The CDR3 loop spans 15 amino acids. Germline V CDR1 and CDR2: SGHTA, FQGNSA. CDR3 bases: TGTGCCAGCACCCCTGTTGGGGTTAGTAACTATGGCTACACCTTC. Amino acid sequence: CASTPVGVSNYGYTF.

The chain carries TRBV27 and TRBJ2-7, with 7 bases fitting TRBD1. J gave up 0 bases and V 8 bases, and 7 bases lay outside the gene matches. Germline-derived CDR1 and CDR2 are MNHEY and SMNVEV (reference sequence). The CDR3 has 14 residues. CDR3 nucleotide sequence: TGTGCCAGCGGAAAGGACAGGTTCTCCTACGAGCAGTACTTC. Translated: CASGKDRFSYEQYF.

The chain joins TRBV28 to TRBJ1-2, with 7 bases fitting TRBD1. From germline, CDR1 is MDHEN and CDR2 SYDVKM. The CDR3 length is 14 residues. V was clipped by 4 bases and J by 5 bases; unmatched bases: 7. The CDR3 nucleotides are TGTGCCAGCAGTTCCAAAAACAGGGGATATGGCTACACCTTC. This sequence encodes CASSSKNRGYGYTF.

The chain recombines TRBV7-3 with TRBJ1-1; D is undetermined. CDR3 length: 14 amino acids. The germline V gene encodes CDR1 SGHTA and CDR2 FQGTGA. Trimming took off 2 bases at V and 5 bases at J, with 12 bases between the two ends. The CDR3 spells CASSLSNTGTEAFF. The CDR3, as DNA: TGTGCCAGCAGCTTATCCAATACCGGGACTGAAGCTTTCTTT.

The chain links TRBV28 to TRBJ1-5, with D possibly TRBD1 on 5 matching bases. This CDR3 is built from 14 residues. CDR1 and CDR2 from the germline V gene are MDHEN and SYDVKM. The ends were cut back, 3 bases at V and 7 bases at J, with 13 bases in the middle. As DNA, the CDR3 is TGTGCCAGCAGTTTCGCAGGGCGTTGGCAGCCCCAGCATTTT. Its translation is CASSFAGRWQPQHF.

With respect to this clone: An end of the junction differs from the germline gene, which may be a read error. The rearrangement links TRBV11-2 to TRBJ1-5, with D perhaps matching TRBD1 (6 bases). This CDR3 contains 10 residues. Per the germline V gene, CDR1 is SGHAT and CDR2 is FQNNGV. The CDR3 protein is CASRVPRGRF. The CDR3 DNA reads TGTGCCAGCAGGGTGCCCCGGGGGCGGTTT.